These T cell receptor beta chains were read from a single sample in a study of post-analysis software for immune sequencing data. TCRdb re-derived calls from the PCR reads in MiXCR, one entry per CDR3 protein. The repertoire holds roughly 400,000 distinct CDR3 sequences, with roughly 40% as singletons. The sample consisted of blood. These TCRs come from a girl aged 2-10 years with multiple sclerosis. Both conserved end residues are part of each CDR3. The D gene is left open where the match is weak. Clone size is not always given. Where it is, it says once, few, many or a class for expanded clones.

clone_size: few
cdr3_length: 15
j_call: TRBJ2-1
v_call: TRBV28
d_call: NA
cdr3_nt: TGTGCCAGCAGTTTCGGGGAGCCGCCCTACAATGAGCAGTTCTTC
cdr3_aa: CASSFGEPPYNEQFF

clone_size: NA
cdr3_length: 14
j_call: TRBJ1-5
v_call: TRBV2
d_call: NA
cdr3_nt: TGTGCCAGCGGACCCCGGGACACCTTTTCGCCCCAGCATTTT
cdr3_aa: CASGPRDTFSPQHF

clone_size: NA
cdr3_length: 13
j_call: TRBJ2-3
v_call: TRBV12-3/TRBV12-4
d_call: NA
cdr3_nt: TGTGCCAGCAGTTTCGTACCCGAGGATACGCAGTATTTT
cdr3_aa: CASSFVPEDTQYF

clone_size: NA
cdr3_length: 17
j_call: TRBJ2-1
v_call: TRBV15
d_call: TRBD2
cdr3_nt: TGTGCCACCAGCAGAGGACCCCCGACTAGCGGGCGCAATGAGCAGTTCTTC
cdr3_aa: CATSRGPPTSGRNEQFF

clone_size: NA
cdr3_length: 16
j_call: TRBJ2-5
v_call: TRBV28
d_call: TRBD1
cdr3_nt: TGTGCCAGCAGTTTATATCCTAGGACAGGGCAAGAGACCCAGTACTTC
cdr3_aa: CASSLYPRTGQETQYF

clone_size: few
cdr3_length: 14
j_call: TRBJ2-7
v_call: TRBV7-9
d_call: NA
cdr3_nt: TGTGCCAGCAGCCCATTGGACATCTCCTACGAGCAGTACTTC
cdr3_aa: CASSPLDISYEQYF

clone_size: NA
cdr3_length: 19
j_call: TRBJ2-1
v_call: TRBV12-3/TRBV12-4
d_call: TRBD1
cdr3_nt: TGTGCCAGCATCCTCTTCCGGGACAGCGTGAAGTTCGTGCCCAATGAGCAGTTCTTC
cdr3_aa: CASILFRDSVKFVPNEQFF

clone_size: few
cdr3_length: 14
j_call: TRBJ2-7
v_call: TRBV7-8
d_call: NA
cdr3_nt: TGTGCCAGCAGCGAAATACTAGAAAACTACGAGCAGTACTTC
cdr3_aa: CASSEILENYEQYF

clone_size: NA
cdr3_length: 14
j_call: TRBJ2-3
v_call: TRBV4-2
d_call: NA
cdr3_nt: TGTGCCAGCAGCCCCCGGGCCGGGACAGATACGCAGTATTTT
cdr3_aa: CASSPRAGTDTQYF

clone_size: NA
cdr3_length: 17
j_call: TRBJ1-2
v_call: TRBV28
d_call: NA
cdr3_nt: TGTGCCAGCAGTTTACTCGGGGCCCGATCCACTAACTATGGCTGCACCTTC
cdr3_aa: CASSLLGARSTNYGCTF

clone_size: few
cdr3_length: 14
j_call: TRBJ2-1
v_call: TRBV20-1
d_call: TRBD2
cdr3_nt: TGCAGTGCTATAAGCGGGAGAGGATTCAATGAGCAGTTCTTC
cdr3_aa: CSAISGRGFNEQFF

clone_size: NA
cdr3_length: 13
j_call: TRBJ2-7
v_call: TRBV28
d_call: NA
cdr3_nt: TGTGCCAGCAGTCGGCAGGACCCCTACGAGCAGTACTTC
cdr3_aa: CASSRQDPYEQYF

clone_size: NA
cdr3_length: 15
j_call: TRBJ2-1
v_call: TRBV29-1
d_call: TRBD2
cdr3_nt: TGCAGCGTTGATGGTAGCGGGTTCTCCTACAATGAGCAGTTCTTC
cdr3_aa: CSVDGSGFSYNEQFF

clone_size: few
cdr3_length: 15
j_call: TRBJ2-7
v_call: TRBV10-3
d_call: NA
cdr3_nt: TGTGCCATCAGTGGGCCCCAGGGGGGTATTTACGAGCAGTACTTC
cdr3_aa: CAISGPQGGIYEQYF

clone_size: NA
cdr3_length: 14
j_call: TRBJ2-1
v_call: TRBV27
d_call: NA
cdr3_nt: TGTGCCAGCAAGGGTGGTGGGCCTACCAATGAGCAGTTCTTC
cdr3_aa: CASKGGGPTNEQFF

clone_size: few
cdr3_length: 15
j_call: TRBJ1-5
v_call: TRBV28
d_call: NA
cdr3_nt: TGTGCCAGCAGGCCTCTTGGTCCTAGCAATCAGCCCCAGCATTTT
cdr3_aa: CASRPLGPSNQPQHF

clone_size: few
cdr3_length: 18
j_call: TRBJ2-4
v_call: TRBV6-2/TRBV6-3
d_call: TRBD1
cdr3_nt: TGTGCCAGCAGTTACCAGGACAGGGAACCTCTAGCCAAAAACATTCAGTACTTC
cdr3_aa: CASSYQDREPLAKNIQYF

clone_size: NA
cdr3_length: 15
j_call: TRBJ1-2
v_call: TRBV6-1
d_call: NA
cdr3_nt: TGTGCCAGCAGTGAGGACTGGACCTACATCTATGGCTACACCTTC
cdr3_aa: CASSEDWTYIYGYTF

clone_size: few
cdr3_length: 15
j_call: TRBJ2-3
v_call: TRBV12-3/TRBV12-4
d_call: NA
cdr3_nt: TGTGCCAGCAGTAGACAAAAACTGAGCACAGATACGCAGTATTTT
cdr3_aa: CASSRQKLSTDTQYF

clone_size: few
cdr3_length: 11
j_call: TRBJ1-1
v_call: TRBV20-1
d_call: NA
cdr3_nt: TGCAGTGCGAGTCCATACACTGAAGCTTTCTTT
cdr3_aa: CSASPYTEAFF

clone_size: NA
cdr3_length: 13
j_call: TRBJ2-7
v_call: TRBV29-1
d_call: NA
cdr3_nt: TGCAGCGTGCGAACCCTAGGTCCCTACGAGCAGTACTTC
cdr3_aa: CSVRTLGPYEQYF

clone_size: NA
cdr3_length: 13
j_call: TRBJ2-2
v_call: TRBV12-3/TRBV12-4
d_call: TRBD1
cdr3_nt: TGTGCCAGCAGTTCAGGGGGCGGGGGGGAGCTGTTTTTT
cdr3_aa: CASSSGGGGELFF

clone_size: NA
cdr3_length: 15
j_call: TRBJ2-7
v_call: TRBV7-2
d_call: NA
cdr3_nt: TGTGCCAGCAGCTCGCGGCTCAATCCCGCCTACGAGCAGTACTTC
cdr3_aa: CASSSRLNPAYEQYF

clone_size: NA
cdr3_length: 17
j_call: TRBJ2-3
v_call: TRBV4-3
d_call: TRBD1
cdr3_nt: TGCGCCAGCAGCCAAGATCTTAGCGAGGGGGCTGGGGATACGCAGTATTTT
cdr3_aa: CASSQDLSEGAGDTQYF

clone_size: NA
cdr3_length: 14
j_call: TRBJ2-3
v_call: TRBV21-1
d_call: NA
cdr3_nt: TGTGCCAGCAGCAAGGGACAGGGAATAGATACGCAGTATTTT
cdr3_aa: CASSKGQGIDTQYF

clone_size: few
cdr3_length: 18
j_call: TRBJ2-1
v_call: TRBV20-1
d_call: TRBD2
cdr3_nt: TGCAGTGCTAGTGGGACTAGCGGGGTCCCCGGGTCCTACAATGAGCAGTTCTTC
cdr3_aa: CSASGTSGVPGSYNEQFF

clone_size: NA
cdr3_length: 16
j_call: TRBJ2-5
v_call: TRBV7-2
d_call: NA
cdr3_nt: TGTGCCAGCAGCTTTCTCCCGGGAGCGCTCCAAGAGACCCAGTACTTC
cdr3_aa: CASSFLPGALQETQYF

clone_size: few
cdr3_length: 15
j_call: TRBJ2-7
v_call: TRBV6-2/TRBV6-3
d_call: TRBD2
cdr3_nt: TGTGCCAGCACCTACGGGGGGGACCACTCCTACGAGCAGTACTTC
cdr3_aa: CASTYGGDHSYEQYF

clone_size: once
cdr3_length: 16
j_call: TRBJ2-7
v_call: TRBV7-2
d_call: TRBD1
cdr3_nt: TGTGCCGGCAGCATACGACCGGGACAGGCATCCTACGAGCAGTACTTC
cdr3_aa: CAGSIRPGQASYEQYF

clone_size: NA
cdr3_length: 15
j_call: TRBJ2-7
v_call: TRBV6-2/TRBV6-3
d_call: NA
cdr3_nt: TGTGCCAGCAGTTACGTGGAGCCCTCGCTCTACGAGCAGTACTTC
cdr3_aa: CASSYVEPSLYEQYF

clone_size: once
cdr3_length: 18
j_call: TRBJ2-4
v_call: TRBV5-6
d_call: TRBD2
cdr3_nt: TGTGCCAGCAGCGAAGGGACTAGCGGGAGATATAGGAAAAACATTCAGTACTTC
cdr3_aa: CASSEGTSGRYRKNIQYF

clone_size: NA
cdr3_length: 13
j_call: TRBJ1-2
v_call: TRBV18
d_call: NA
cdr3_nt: TGTGCCAGCCCGTGGACAGAGAACTATGGCTACACCTTC
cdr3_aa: CASPWTENYGYTF

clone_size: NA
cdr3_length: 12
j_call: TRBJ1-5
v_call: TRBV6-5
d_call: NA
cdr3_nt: TGTGCCAGCTCCACAGGGAATCAGCCCCAGCATTTT
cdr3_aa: CASSTGNQPQHF

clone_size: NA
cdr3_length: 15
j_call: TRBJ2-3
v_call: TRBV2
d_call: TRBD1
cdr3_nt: TGTGCCAGCAGACGGGACAGCATTGGGACAGATACGCAGTATTTT
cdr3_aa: CASRRDSIGTDTQYF

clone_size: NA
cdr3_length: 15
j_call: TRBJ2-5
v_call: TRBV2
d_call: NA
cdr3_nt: TGTGCCAGCCTGACAGGTTTAGGGGGACAAGAGACCCAGTACTTC
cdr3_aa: CASLTGLGGQETQYF

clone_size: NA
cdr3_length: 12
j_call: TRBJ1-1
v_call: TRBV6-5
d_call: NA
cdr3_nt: TGTGCCAGCAGTTACTCGAACGGGCAAGCTTTCTTT
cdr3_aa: CASSYSNGQAFF

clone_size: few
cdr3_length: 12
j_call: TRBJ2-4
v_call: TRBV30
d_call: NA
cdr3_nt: TGTGCCTGGAGTGGACAGTCAAACATTCAGTACTTC
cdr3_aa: CAWSGQSNIQYF

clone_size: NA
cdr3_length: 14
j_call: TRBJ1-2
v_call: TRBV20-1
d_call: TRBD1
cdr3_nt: TGCAGTGCCACCAAGGACAGGGGGCCGGGTGGCTACACCTTC
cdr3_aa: CSATKDRGPGGYTF

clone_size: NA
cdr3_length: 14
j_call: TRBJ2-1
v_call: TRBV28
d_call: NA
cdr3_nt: TGTGCCAGCAGTAGACTAGTGGGAGAGTATGAGCAGTTCTTC
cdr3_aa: CASSRLVGEYEQFF

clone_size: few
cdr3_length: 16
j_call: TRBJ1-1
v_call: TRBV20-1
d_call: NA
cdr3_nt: TGCAGTGCTAGAGATCGACGGAGGGCCTTGAACACTGAAGCTTTCTTT
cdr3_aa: CSARDRRRALNTEAFF